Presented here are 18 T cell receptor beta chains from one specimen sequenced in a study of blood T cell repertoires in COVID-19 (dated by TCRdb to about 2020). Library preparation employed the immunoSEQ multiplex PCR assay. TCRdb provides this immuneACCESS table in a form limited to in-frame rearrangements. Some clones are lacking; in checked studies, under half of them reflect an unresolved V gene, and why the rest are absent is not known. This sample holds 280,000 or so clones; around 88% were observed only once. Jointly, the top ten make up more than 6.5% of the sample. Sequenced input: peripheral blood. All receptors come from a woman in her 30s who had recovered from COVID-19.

This CDR3 is CASTPGRVNTEAFF. CDR3 bases: TGTGCCAGCACCCCGGGAAGGGTGAACACTGAAGCTTTCTTT. V gene TRBV3-1 (or the pseudogene TRBV3-2) combines with J gene TRBJ1-1, with unresolved D. From germline, CDR1 is LGHDT and CDR2 YNNKEL (reference sequence). Deletions cut 7 bases from V and 0 bases from J, with 12 bases between. The CDR3 is 14 amino acids.

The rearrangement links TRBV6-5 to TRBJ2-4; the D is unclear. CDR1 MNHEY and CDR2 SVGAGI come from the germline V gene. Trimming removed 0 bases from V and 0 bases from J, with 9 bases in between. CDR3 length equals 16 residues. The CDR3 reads CASSYSIGLAKNIQYF. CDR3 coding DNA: TGTGCCAGCAGTTACTCGATCGGGTTAGCCAAAAACATTCAGTACTTC.

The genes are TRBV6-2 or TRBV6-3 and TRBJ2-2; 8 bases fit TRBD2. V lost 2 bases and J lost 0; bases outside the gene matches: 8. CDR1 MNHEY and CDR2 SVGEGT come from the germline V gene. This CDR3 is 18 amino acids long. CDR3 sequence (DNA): TGTGCCAGCAGTTACCCAGATTTGCGGGGGGCGAACACCGGGGAGCTGTTTTTT. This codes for CASSYPDLRGANTGELFF.

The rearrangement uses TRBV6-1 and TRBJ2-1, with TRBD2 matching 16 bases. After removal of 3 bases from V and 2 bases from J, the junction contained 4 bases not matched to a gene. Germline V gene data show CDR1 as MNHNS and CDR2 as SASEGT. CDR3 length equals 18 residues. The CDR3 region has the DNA TGTGCCAGCAGTGAGCTGGGACTAGCGGGGGGGACCTACAATGAGCAGTTCTTC. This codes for CASSELGLAGGTYNEQFF.

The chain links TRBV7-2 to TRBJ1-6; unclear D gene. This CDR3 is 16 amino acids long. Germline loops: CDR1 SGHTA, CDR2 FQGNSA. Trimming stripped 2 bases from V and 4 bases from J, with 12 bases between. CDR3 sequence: CASSLQKRSYNSPLHF. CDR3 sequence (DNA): TGTGCCAGCAGCTTACAGAAAAGGAGTTATAATTCACCCCTCCACTTT.

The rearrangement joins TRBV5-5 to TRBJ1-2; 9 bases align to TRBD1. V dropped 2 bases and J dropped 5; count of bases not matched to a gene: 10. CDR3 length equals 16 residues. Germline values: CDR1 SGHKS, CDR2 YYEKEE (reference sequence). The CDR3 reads CASSFRGAQGAYGYTF. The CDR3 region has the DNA TGTGCCAGCAGCTTCCGCGGGGCACAGGGGGCATATGGCTACACCTTC. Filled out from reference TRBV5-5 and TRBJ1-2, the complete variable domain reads DAGVTQSPTHLIKTRGQQVTLRCSPISGHKSVSWYQQVLGQGPQFIFQYYEKEERGRGNFPDRFSARQFPNYSSELNVNALLLGDSALYLCASSFRGAQGAYGYTFGSGTRLTVV.

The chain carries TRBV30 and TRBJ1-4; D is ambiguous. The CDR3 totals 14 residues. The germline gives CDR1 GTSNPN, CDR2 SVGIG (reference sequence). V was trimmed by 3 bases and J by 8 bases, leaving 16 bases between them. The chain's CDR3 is CAWRVSGVEEKLFF. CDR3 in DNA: TGTGCCTGGAGGGTATCCGGGGTCGAAGAAAAACTGTTTTTT.

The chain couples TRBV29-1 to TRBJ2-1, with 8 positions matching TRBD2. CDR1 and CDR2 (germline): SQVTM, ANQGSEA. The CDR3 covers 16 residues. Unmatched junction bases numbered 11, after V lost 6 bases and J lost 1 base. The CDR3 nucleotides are TGCAGCGTCGTATCTAGTACGGGGGGGTCCTACAATGAGCAGTTCTTC. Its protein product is CSVVSSTGGSYNEQFF.

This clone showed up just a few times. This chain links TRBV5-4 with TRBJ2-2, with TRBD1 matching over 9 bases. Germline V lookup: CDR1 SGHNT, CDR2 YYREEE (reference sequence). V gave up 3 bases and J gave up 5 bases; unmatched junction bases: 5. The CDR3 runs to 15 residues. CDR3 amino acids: CASSSGTGKTGELFF. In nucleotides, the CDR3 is TGTGCCAGCAGCTCAGGGACAGGGAAAACCGGGGAGCTGTTTTTT. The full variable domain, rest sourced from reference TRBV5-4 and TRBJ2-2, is ETGVTQSPTHLIKTRGQQVTLRCSSQSGHNTVSWYQQALGQGPQFIFQYYREEENGRGNFPPRFSGLQFPNYSSELNVNALELDDSALYLCASSSGTGKTGELFFGEGSRLTVL.

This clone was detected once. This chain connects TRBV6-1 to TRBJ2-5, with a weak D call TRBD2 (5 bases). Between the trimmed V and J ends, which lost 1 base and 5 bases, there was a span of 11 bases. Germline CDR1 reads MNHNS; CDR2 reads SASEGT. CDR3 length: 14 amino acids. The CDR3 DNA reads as TGTGCCAGCAGTGAAGGTACTACTAGGGAGACCCAGTACTTC. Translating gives CASSEGTTRETQYF.

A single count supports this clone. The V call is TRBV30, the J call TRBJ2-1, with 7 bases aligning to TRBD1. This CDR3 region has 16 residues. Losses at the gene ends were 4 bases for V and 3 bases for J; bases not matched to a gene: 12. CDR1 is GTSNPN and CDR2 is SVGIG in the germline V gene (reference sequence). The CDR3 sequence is CAWTAPRDRFYNEQFF. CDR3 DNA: TGTGCCTGGACAGCCCCCAGGGACAGATTCTACAATGAGCAGTTCTTC.

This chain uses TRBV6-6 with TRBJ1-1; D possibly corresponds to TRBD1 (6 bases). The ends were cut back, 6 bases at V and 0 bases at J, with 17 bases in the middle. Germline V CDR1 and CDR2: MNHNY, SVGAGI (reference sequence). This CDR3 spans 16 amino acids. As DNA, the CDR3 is TGTGCCAGCAGGCAGGCCCCCCAGGGGATGAACACTGAAGCTTTCTTT. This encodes CASRQAPQGMNTEAFF.

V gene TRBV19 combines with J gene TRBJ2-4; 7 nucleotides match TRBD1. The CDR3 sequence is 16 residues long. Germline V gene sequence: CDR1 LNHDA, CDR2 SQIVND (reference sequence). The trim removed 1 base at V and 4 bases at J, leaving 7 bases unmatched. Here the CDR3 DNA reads TGTGCCAGTAGTATAGTTTCCGCAGGGGGAAAAAACATTCAGTACTTC. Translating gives CASSIVSAGGKNIQYF.

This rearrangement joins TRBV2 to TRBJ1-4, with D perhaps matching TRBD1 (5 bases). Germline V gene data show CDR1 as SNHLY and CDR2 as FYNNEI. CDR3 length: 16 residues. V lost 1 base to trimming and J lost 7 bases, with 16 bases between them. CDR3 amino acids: CASSEDTGLWSEKLFF. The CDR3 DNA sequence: TGTGCCAGCAGTGAAGATACAGGCCTCTGGAGTGAAAAACTGTTTTTT.

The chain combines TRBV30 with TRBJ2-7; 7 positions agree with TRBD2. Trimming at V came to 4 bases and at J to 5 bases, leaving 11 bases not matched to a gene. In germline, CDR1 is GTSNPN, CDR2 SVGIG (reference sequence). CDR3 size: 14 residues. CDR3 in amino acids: CAWTVGGAYNEQYF. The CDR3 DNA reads TGTGCCTGGACCGTGGGAGGGGCCTATAACGAGCAGTACTTC.

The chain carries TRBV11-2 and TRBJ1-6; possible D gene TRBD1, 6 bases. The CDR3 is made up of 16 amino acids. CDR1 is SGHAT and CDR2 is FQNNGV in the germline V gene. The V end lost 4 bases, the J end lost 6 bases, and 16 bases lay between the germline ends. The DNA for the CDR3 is TGTGCCAGCAGCTCAATCATCGGGGGGCCTAATTCACCCCTCCACTTT. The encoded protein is CASSSIIGGPNSPLHF.

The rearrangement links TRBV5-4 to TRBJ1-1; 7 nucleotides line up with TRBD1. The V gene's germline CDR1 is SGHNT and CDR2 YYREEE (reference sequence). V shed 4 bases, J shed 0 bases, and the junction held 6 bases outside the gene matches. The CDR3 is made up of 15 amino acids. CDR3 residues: CASSPRTGLNTEAFF. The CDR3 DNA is TGTGCCAGCAGCCCGCGGACAGGATTGAACACTGAAGCTTTCTTT. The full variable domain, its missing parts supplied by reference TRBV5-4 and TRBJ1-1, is ETGVTQSPTHLIKTRGQQVTLRCSSQSGHNTVSWYQQALGQGPQFIFQYYREEENGRGNFPPRFSGLQFPNYSSELNVNALELDDSALYLCASSPRTGLNTEAFFGQGTRLTVV.

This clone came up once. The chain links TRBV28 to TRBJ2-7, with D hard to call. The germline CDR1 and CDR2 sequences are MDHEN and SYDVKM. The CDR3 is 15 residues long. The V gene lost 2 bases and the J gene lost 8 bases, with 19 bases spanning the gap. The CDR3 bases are TGTGCCAGCAGTTTACCCCAGGTCAGGCCTAACAAGCAGTACTTC. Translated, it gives CASSLPQVRPNKQYF.